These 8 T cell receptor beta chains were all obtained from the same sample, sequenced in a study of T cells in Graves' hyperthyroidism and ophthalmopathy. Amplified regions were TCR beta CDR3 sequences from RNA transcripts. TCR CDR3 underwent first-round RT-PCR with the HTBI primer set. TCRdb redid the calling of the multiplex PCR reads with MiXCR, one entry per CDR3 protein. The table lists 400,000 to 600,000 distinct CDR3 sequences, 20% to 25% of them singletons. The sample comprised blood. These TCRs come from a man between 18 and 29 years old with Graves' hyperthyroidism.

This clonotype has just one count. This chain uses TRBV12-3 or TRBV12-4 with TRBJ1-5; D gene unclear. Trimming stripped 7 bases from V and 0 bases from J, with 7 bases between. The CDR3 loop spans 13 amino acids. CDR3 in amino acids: CASTLGSNQPQHF. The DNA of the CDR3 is TGTGCCAGCACCTTGGGTAGCAATCAGCCCCAGCATTTT.

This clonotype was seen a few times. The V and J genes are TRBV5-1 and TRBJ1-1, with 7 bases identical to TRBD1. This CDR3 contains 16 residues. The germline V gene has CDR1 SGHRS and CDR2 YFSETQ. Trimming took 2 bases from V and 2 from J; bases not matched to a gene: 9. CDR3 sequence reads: CASSFWQGGSNTEAFF. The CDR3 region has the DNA TGCGCCAGCAGCTTTTGGCAGGGGGGGAGTAACACTGAAGCTTTCTTT.

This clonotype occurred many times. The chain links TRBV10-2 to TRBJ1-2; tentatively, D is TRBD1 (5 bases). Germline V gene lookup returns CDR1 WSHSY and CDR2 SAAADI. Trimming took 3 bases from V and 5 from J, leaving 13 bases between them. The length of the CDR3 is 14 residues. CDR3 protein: CASSDQGLSYGYTF. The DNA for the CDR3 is TGCGCCAGCAGTGACCAGGGCCTCTCTTATGGCTACACCTTC.

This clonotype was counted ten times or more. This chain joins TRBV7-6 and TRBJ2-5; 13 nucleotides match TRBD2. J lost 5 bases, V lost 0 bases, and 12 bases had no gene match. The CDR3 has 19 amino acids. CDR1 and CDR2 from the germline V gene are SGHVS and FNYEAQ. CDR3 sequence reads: CASSLAATSGGSPWETQYF. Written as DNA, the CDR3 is TGTGCCAGCAGCTTAGCGGCGACTAGCGGGGGGTCCCCTTGGGAGACCCAGTACTTC.

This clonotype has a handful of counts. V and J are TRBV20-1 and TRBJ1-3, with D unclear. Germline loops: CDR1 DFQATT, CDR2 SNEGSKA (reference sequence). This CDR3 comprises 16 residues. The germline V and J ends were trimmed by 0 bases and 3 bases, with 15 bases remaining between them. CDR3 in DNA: TGCAGTGCTAGAGATCCCAGACCGGGAGGTGGAAACACCATATATTTT. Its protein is CSARDPRPGGGNTIYF.

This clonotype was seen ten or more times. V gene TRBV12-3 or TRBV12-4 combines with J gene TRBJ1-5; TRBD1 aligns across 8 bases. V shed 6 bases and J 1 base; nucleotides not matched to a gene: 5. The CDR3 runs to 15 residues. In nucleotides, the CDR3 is TGTGCCAGCAGCGGACAGGGCCACAGCAATCAGCCCCAGCATTTT. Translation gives CASSGQGHSNQPQHF.

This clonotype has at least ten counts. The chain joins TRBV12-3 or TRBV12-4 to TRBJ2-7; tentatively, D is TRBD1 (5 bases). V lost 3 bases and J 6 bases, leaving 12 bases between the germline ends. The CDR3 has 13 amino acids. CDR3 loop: CASSFQGNSEQYF. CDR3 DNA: TGTGCCAGCAGTTTCCAGGGTAATAGCGAGCAGTACTTC.

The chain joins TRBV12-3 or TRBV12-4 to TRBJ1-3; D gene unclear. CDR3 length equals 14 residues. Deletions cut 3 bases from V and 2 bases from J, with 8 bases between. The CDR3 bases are TGTGCCAGCAGTTTCCTGTTGGCTGGAAACACCATATATTTT. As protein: CASSFLLAGNTIYF.